Listed here are 25 T cell receptor beta chains from one sample, sequenced in a study of blood T cell repertoires in COVID-19. Sequencing was performed with immunoSEQ multiplex PCR; in TCRdb, only in-frame clones are kept and a portion is missing. The sample includes under 95,000 clones, around 87% of them seen just once. Sample: peripheral blood. Receptors originate from a woman of 80 years or more with acute or convalescent COVID-19.

The chain's CDR3 is CASSYQPGTESYNEQFF. In DNA, the CDR3 is TGTGCCAGCAGCTACCAACCCGGGACAGAGAGTTACAATGAGCAGTTCTTC. The chain couples TRBV7-3 to TRBJ2-1; 7 bases line up with TRBD1. This CDR3 region has 17 residues. CDR1 and CDR2 (germline): SGHTA, FQGTGA. J was trimmed by 4 bases and V by 4 bases; bases with no gene match: 13.

This clone showed up just a few times. The chain recombines TRBV6-1 with TRBJ2-1; 9 bases are a match to TRBD2. The CDR3 covers 19 residues. The germline CDR1 and CDR2 sequences are MNHNS and SASEGT. J lost 7 bases, V lost 2 bases, and 18 bases had no gene match. The CDR3 is CASSERPLSVAGVLNEQFF. The CDR3 DNA reads as TGTGCCAGCAGTGAAAGGCCCCTATCGGTAGCGGGAGTACTGAATGAGCAGTTCTTC.

This chain connects TRBV11-1 to TRBJ2-2; tentative D call: TRBD1 (5 bases). This CDR3 contains 15 residues. Germline V gene lookup returns CDR1 SGHAT and CDR2 FQDESV (reference sequence). V was clipped by 1 base and J by 2 bases, with 8 bases between them. In DNA, the CDR3 is TGTGCCAGCAGCTTAGTCAGGGTTAACACCGGGGAGCTGTTTTTT. The encoded protein is CASSLVRVNTGELFF.

The chain joins TRBV6-5 to TRBJ2-3; 7 bases map to TRBD2. V lost 6 bases to trimming and J lost 3 bases; unmatched junction nucleotides: 3. In germline, CDR1 is MNHEY, CDR2 SVGAGI. CDR3 length: 13 amino acids. As DNA, the CDR3 is TGTGCCAGCAGCCCGGGGGGAACAGATACGCAGTATTTT. Translated: CASSPGGTDTQYF.

CDR3 in amino acids: CATSGAGAGREAFF. DNA for the CDR3: TGTGCCACCAGTGGCGCAGGGGCCGGCCGGGAAGCTTTCTTT. The chain is built from TRBV24-1 and TRBJ1-1; a possible D gene is TRBD1 (6 bases). CDR1 and CDR2 from the germline V gene are KGHDR and SFDVKD. The CDR3 consists of 14 residues. V was clipped by 5 bases and J by 8 bases, with 17 bases between them.

This clone was seen only a few times. The chain combines TRBV11-2 with TRBJ1-1; D may be TRBD1 (5 bases). Germline CDR1 SGHAT, CDR2 FQNNGV. V was pared by 2 bases and J by 1 base, with 11 bases between. The length of the CDR3 is 15 residues. Here the CDR3 reads CASSLFRGGNTEAFF. The CDR3, as DNA: TGTGCCAGCAGCTTATTTAGGGGAGGGAACACTGAAGCTTTCTTT.

The chain is built from TRBV15 and TRBJ2-3; 9 bases map to TRBD2. The CDR3 extends over 17 amino acids. Germline V gene sequence: CDR1 LNHNV, CDR2 YYDKDF (reference sequence). V lost 3 bases, J lost 2 bases, and 9 bases stayed unmatched. CDR3: CATSSSSGRPYTDTQYF. As DNA, the CDR3 is TGTGCCACCAGCAGCTCAAGCGGGAGGCCCTACACAGATACGCAGTATTTT.

Turning to this clone: This specimen includes other DNA sequences encoding the same CDR3. The chain recombines TRBV5-1 with TRBJ2-3; D call uncertain. Trimming cost V 1 base and J 1 base, with 7 bases left between them. Germline values: CDR1 SGHRS, CDR2 YFSETQ. This CDR3 has 14 residues. Here the CDR3 reads CASSLSQGTDTQYF. CDR3 sequence (DNA): TGCGCCAGCAGCTTGAGCCAGGGCACAGATACGCAGTATTTT.

The chain carries TRBV5-1 and TRBJ1-1; D unresolved. The V gene lost 0 bases and the J gene lost 5 bases, with 11 bases spanning the gap. The germline V gene encodes CDR1 SGHRS and CDR2 YFSETQ. The CDR3 spans 14 residues. CDR3 nucleotides: TGCGCCAGCAGCTTGGACTGGGCATTGACTGAAGCTTTCTTT. Residues: CASSLDWALTEAFF.

The V call is TRBV5-4, the J call TRBJ2-1, with 9 nucleotides matching TRBD2. Germline V gene data show CDR1 as SGHNT and CDR2 as YYREEE (reference sequence). The CDR3 is 15 residues long. The trim removed 4 bases at V and 0 bases at J, leaving 2 bases unmatched. The CDR3, as DNA: TGTGCCAGCAGCCTGACTAGCGGCTCCTACAATGAGCAGTTCTTC. It yields the protein CASSLTSGSYNEQFF.

This rearrangement joins TRBV7-8 to TRBJ1-5, with a weak D call TRBD1 (6 bases). Germline CDR1 and CDR2: SGHVS and FQNEAQ. The CDR3 is 15 amino acids. Trimming removed 5 bases from V and 0 bases from J, with 11 bases in between. CDR3 in DNA: TGTGCCAGCAGCCGGGGGCAAAATAGCAATCAGCCCCAGCATTTT. Amino acid sequence: CASSRGQNSNQPQHF.

The chain joins TRBV6-5 to TRBJ1-2; the D gene is possibly TRBD1 (6 bases). The CDR3 is 16 amino acids. V gave up 0 bases and J gave up 5 bases, with 16 bases separating them. Germline CDR1 MNHEY, CDR2 SVGAGI. The chain's CDR3 is CASSYSAGGEGYGYTF. The CDR3 nucleotides read TGTGCCAGCAGTTACTCAGCGGGGGGCGAGGGGTATGGCTACACCTTC.

In this sample, this clone turned up once. The chain links TRBV6-4 to TRBJ2-1, with a tentative D call TRBD2 (6 bases). Looked up from germline, CDR1 is MRHNA and CDR2 is SNTAGT. The length of the CDR3 is 15 residues. With 5 bases removed from V and 8 bases from J, the gap between germline ends came to 19 bases. In DNA form, the CDR3 reads TGTGCCAGCAGTCCTTCGGGAGTCAAGGTTGATGAGCAGTTCTTC. As protein: CASSPSGVKVDEQFF.

The chain joins TRBV5-1 to TRBJ1-2; 9 positions agree with TRBD1. Trimming removed 6 bases from V and 4 bases from J; junction bases left unmatched: 7. CDR1 is SGHRS, CDR2 YFSETQ, per germline. The CDR3 consists of 14 residues. CDR3 bases: TGCGCCAGCACACCGGGACAGGGAACCTATGGCTACACCTTC. Protein product: CASTPGQGTYGYTF.

The V gene is TRBV7-2, the J gene TRBJ2-5; 8 bases agree with TRBD1. V lost 1 base to trimming and J lost 5 bases; unmatched junction nucleotides: 6. CDR3 length equals 15 residues. CDR1 is SGHTA and CDR2 is FQGNSA in the germline V gene. The CDR3 loop is CASSLGQGAWETQYF. The CDR3 DNA follows: TGTGCCAGCAGCTTAGGGCAGGGGGCATGGGAGACCCAGTACTTC.

The table lists this clone with a count of one. The chain links TRBV7-2 to TRBJ2-2; D perhaps matches TRBD1 (6 bases). Germline values: CDR1 SGHTA, CDR2 FQGNSA. V was pared by 7 bases and J by 2 bases, with 14 bases between. This CDR3 has 15 residues. The DNA of the CDR3 is TGTGCCAGCACCTCCTTCGGGACAAACACCGGGGAGCTGTTTTTT. Translation: CASTSFGTNTGELFF. Full variable domain (remainder filled in from reference TRBV7-2 and TRBJ2-2): GAGVSQSPSNKVTEKGKDVELRCDPISGHTALYWYRQSLGQGLEFLIYFQGNSAPDKSGLPSDRFSAERTGGSVSTLTIQRTQQEDSAVYLCASTSFGTNTGELFFGEGSRLTVL.

This sequence joins TRBV7-5 and TRBJ2-7; TRBD2, the table's D call, was not compared with the DNA. TRBV7-5 is tagged as a pseudogene. This CDR3 contains 15 residues. The CDR3 protein is CARSPSGSLYYEQYF. CDR3 DNA sequence: TGTGCCAGAAGCCCGTCGGGTAGCCTCTACTACGAGCAGTACTTC.

This clone appeared a single time. V and J are TRBV12-3 or TRBV12-4 and TRBJ1-1; possibly TRBD1 for D (6 bases). The CDR3 is 12 amino acids. V was trimmed by 6 bases and J by 7 bases, leaving 12 bases between them. The CDR3 nucleotides are TGTGCCAGCAGAGGCAGGGGTATTGAAGCTTTCTTT. This gives the protein CASRGRGIEAFF.

This clone was found a few times. This chain joins TRBV12-3 or TRBV12-4 and TRBJ1-1; D unresolved. V was cut by 6 bases and J by 1 base, with 9 bases left in between. The CDR3 sequence is 13 residues long. CDR3 coding DNA: TGTGCCAGCAGGCCCAGGAAGAACACTGAAGCTTTCTTT. Protein: CASRPRKNTEAFF.

This clone has just one count. This sequence joins TRBV27 and TRBJ2-3; 9 nucleotides line up with TRBD2. CDR1 MNHEY and CDR2 SMNVEV come from the germline V gene (reference sequence). The J segment lost 9 bases and the V segment lost 5 bases, leaving 24 bases of the junction unmatched. The CDR3 has 19 residues. Here the CDR3 reads CASSPRSPVGTSGLRTQYF. The CDR3 DNA reads TGTGCCAGCAGTCCCCGCTCCCCGGTCGGAACTAGCGGGTTAAGGACGCAGTATTTT.

This clone was seen once. V and J are TRBV4-1 and TRBJ2-7; D not resolved. Trimming cost V 2 bases and J 1 base, with 9 bases left between them. This CDR3 comprises 14 residues. In germline, CDR1 is MGHRA, CDR2 YSYEKL. CDR3 nucleotide sequence: TGCGCCAGCAGCCAACGAGGTCGTTCCTACGAGCAGTACTTC. The encoded protein is CASSQRGRSYEQYF.

This chain links TRBV9 with TRBJ2-7, with 8 bases aligning to TRBD1. Germline CDR1 and CDR2: SGDLS and YYNGEE. Trimming took 3 bases from V and 7 from J; bases not matched to a gene: 9. The CDR3 extends over 14 amino acids. CDR3 region: CASSDGQGRGEQYF. The CDR3 coding sequence is TGTGCCAGCAGCGATGGACAGGGCCGGGGGGAGCAGTACTTC.

V is TRBV25-1 and J is TRBJ1-1; 7 bases fit TRBD1. Germline V gene data show CDR1 as MGHDK and CDR2 as SYGVNS. This CDR3 region has 16 residues. J gave up 1 base and V 2 bases, and 7 bases lay outside the gene matches. The CDR3 reads CASSENAGGWNTEAFF. The CDR3 DNA reads TGTGCCAGCAGTGAAAATGCAGGGGGATGGAACACTGAAGCTTTCTTT. The variable domain in full, completed from reference TRBV25-1 and TRBJ1-1, reads EADIYQTPRYLVIGTGKKITLECSQTMGHDKMYWYQQDPGMELHLIHYSYGVNSTEKGDLSSESTVSRIRTEHFPLTLESARPSHTSQYLCASSENAGGWNTEAFFGQGTRLTVV.

V usage is TRBV2 and J usage is TRBJ2-3; TRBD2 matches at 10 bases. Trimming cost V 4 bases and J 4 bases; bases outside gene matches: 8. This CDR3 is 16 amino acids long. From germline, CDR1 is SNHLY and CDR2 FYNNEI. CDR3: CASSGRTSGPPDTQYF. The CDR3 coding sequence is TGTGCCAGCAGTGGGCGGACTAGCGGTCCCCCAGATACGCAGTATTTT.

This clone has more than one count but fewer than ten. This chain joins TRBV5-6 and TRBJ1-1, with a tentative D call TRBD1 (6 bases). This CDR3 contains 13 residues. The germline CDR1 and CDR2 sequences are SGHDT and YYEEEE. V shed 1 base and J shed 7 bases, with 11 bases lying between them. The CDR3 bases are TGTGCCAGCAGCTTGTTTCACAGGGTTGAAGCTTTCTTT. This gives the protein CASSLFHRVEAFF. Full variable domain (outside the CDR3, taken from reference TRBV5-6 and TRBJ1-1): DAGVTQSPTHLIKTRGQQVTLRCSPKSGHDTVSWYQQALGQGPQFIFQYYEEEERQRGNFPDRFSGHQFPNYSSELNVNALLLGDSALYLCASSLFHRVEAFFGQGTRLTVV.